The 16 T cell receptor beta chains below all came from one sample that was sequenced in a study of blood T cells in healthy people across ages. The second PCR ran roughly 6 to 12 cycles with a sample-barcoded 5' primer and J-beta primers. Each CDR3 protein gets one entry after TCRdb re-called the 5' RACE reads with MiXCR. Counted here are some 1.8 million distinct CDR3 sequences, about 39% occurring once; the ten biggest clones make up 20% to 25%. The sequenced sample was blood. The receptors come from a human donor in good health.

The rearrangement joins TRBV7-8 to TRBJ2-3, with TRBD2 matching over 10 bases. Trimming at V came to 5 bases and at J to 1 base, leaving 6 bases not matched to a gene. In germline, CDR1 is SGHVS, CDR2 FQNEAQ. The CDR3 has 16 residues. DNA of the CDR3: TGTGCCAGCAGCCGACAAACTAGCGGGGGCACAGATACGCAGTATTTT. Translated, it gives CASSRQTSGGTDTQYF. Full variable domain (missing parts from reference TRBV7-8 and TRBJ2-3): GAGVSQSPRYKVAKRGQDVALRCDPISGHVSLFWYQQALGQGPEFLTYFQNEAQLDKSGLPSDRFFAERPEGSVSTLKIQRTQQEDSAVYLCASSRQTSGGTDTQYFGPGTRLTVL.

In its sample, this clonotype was seen a few times. The chain has TRBV29-1 and TRBJ1-1; no definite D call. Looked up from germline, CDR1 is SQVTM and CDR2 is ANQGSEA. This CDR3 is built from 12 residues. V shed 5 bases and J shed 5 bases, with 12 bases lying between them. In nucleotides, the CDR3 is TGCAGCGTTTACGCGACGGGTACTGAAGCTTTCTTT. This encodes CSVYATGTEAFF.

This chain links TRBV5-1 with TRBJ1-2, with D possibly matching TRBD1 (6 bases). Germline V lookup: CDR1 SGHRS, CDR2 YFSETQ. The CDR3 runs to 15 residues. With 2 bases removed from V and 2 bases from J, the gap between germline ends came to 13 bases. The CDR3 sequence is CASSLPRGSNYGYTF. The CDR3 nucleotides read TGCGCCAGCAGCTTACCCAGGGGATCCAACTATGGCTACACCTTC. The full variable domain, its missing parts supplied by reference TRBV5-1 and TRBJ1-2, is KAGVTQTPRYLIKTRGQQVTLSCSPISGHRSVSWYQQTPGQGLQFLFEYFSETQRNKGNFPGRFSGRQFSNSRSEMNVSTLELGDSALYLCASSLPRGSNYGYTFGSGTRLTVV.

This clonotype has more than one count but fewer than ten. The rearrangement links TRBV5-1 to TRBJ2-1, with 8 bases aligning to TRBD1. The germline V gene has CDR1 SGHRS and CDR2 YFSETQ. The CDR3 sequence is 16 residues long. V trimming: 0 bases; J trimming: 8 bases; junction bases outside the gene matches: 10. The CDR3 DNA reads TGCGCCAGCAGCTTGGGGACCGGACAGGGTATCGATGAGCAGTTCTTC. Translated, it gives CASSLGTGQGIDEQFF.

This clonotype was detected once. V and J are TRBV2 and TRBJ1-2, with 8 bases aligning to TRBD1. Germline V CDR1 and CDR2: SNHLY, FYNNEI. The CDR3 spans 13 residues. V shed 7 bases and J 0 bases; nucleotides not matched to a gene: 1. Written as DNA, the CDR3 is TGTGCCAGCACGGGACAGGCTAACTATGGCTACACCTTC. It translates to CASTGQANYGYTF.

The rearrangement joins TRBV20-1 to TRBJ1-5, with D tentatively TRBD1 (6 bases). The CDR3 extends over 14 amino acids. Germline V gives CDR1 DFQATT, CDR2 SNEGSKA (reference sequence). V was clipped by 4 bases and J by 6 bases, with 16 bases between them. CDR3 DNA: TGCAGTGCTACTACAGGGTTAGTGGGTCAGCCCCAGCATTTT. Translation gives CSATTGLVGQPQHF.

The CDR3 DNA follows: TGTGCCAGCAGTTTTTCCGGGGGCCTTATCACCTACGAGCAGTACTTC. Protein: CASSFSGGLITYEQYF. The chain recombines TRBV27 with TRBJ2-7, with D tentatively TRBD1 or TRBD2 (6 bases each). Trimming shortened V by 3 bases and J by 2 bases, and 17 bases separated the two germline ends. Germline CDR1 reads MNHEY; CDR2 reads SMNVEV (reference sequence). This CDR3 has 16 amino acids.

The sample holds a few counts of this clonotype. J is TRBJ1-1 and V is TRBV12-3 or TRBV12-4; D gene ambiguous. V was clipped by 2 bases and J by 1 base, with 8 bases between them. There are 14 residues in the CDR3. The CDR3 loop reads CASSLSLQNTEAFF. CDR3 coding DNA: TGTGCCAGCAGTTTAAGTCTCCAGAACACTGAAGCTTTCTTT.

V usage is TRBV20-1 and J usage is TRBJ2-1; D ambiguous. The CDR3 covers 13 residues. With 6 bases removed from V and 1 base from J, the gap between germline ends came to 10 bases. The germline CDR1 and CDR2 sequences are DFQATT and SNEGSKA (reference sequence). The CDR3 DNA is TGCAGTGCGAGTGAGGATTCCTACAATGAGCAGTTCTTC. Protein sequence: CSASEDSYNEQFF.

The chain joins TRBV5-1 to TRBJ2-7; perhaps TRBD2 as D (6 bases). Trimming took 5 bases from V and 0 from J, leaving 15 bases between them. The CDR3 has 15 residues. The germline gives CDR1 SGHRS, CDR2 YFSETQ. The DNA of the CDR3 is TGCGCCAGCAGGAGCCGCGCGGGGCTCTCCTACGAGCAGTACTTC. It yields the protein CASRSRAGLSYEQYF.

This chain connects TRBV18 to TRBJ1-1; 7 nucleotides match TRBD1. The germline V gene has CDR1 KGHSH and CDR2 LQKENI. The V gene end was trimmed by 3 bases and the J gene end by 4 bases; junction bases not matched to a gene: 2. The CDR3 runs to 13 residues. The CDR3 DNA reads as TGTGCCAGCTCACCGAGGGGGCCCACTGAAGCTTTCTTT. This gives the protein CASSPRGPTEAFF. Variable domain in full (rest from reference TRBV18 and TRBJ1-1): NAGVMQNPRHLVRRRGQEARLRCSPMKGHSHVYWYRQLPEEGLKFMVYLQKENIIDESGMPKERFSAEFPKEGPSILRIQQVVRGDSAAYFCASSPRGPTEAFFGQGTRLTVV.

CDR3 residues: CASNVGQGADTQYF. CDR3 nucleotide sequence: TGTGCCAGCAACGTCGGGCAGGGAGCAGATACGCAGTATTTT. The V gene is TRBV28, the J gene TRBJ2-3; D possibly matches TRBD1 or TRBD2 (5 bases each). Germline assignment: CDR1 MDHEN and CDR2 SYDVKM. The length of the CDR3 is 14 residues. Trimming pared 7 bases from V and 4 bases from J, leaving 15 bases between.

V usage is TRBV20-1 and J usage is TRBJ1-1; D is uncertain. There are 11 residues in the CDR3. The V gene lost 2 bases and the J gene lost 10 bases, with 11 bases spanning the gap. The germline gives CDR1 DFQATT, CDR2 SNEGSKA (reference sequence). CDR3 nucleotide sequence: TGCAGTGCTAGACGGAGTCTAGGAGCTTTCTTT. Its translation: CSARRSLGAFF.

V is TRBV4-2 and J is TRBJ2-3; D uncertain. This CDR3 has 16 residues. CDR1 LGHNA and CDR2 YNFKEQ come from the germline V gene. V gave up 0 bases and J gave up 0 bases, with 10 bases separating them. This CDR3 is CASSQEEDPSTDTQYF. CDR3 DNA sequence: TGTGCCAGCAGCCAAGAAGAGGATCCGAGCACAGATACGCAGTATTTT.

The chain employs TRBV6-5 and TRBJ1-1; no clear D. This CDR3 is 13 amino acids long. The germline V gene has CDR1 MNHEY and CDR2 SVGAGI. V lost 4 bases, J lost 6 bases, and 12 bases lay in between. As DNA, the CDR3 is TGTGCCAGCAGTTCCCTACCGGGTGCTGAAGCTTTCTTT. Translated, it gives CASSSLPGAEAFF.

This clonotype was seen ten or more times. This rearrangement joins TRBV29-1 to TRBJ2-1, with 12 bases matching TRBD1. The CDR3 totals 14 residues. The germline V gene has CDR1 SQVTM and CDR2 ANQGSEA. Losses at the gene ends were 4 bases for V and 8 bases for J; bases not matched to a gene: 6. CDR3 residues: CSVGFGTGGDEQFF. In nucleotides, the CDR3 is TGCAGCGTTGGTTTTGGGACAGGGGGCGATGAGCAGTTCTTC.